This TCR beta chain was found in a study of blood T cell repertoires in COVID-19. Study summary: Samples of COVID-19 (acute and convalescent) were obtained from the United States, Italy and Spain. The analysed material was cDNA or gDNA that came from T cells, B-cell-depleted T cells, or PBMCs.

Between the trimmed V and J ends, which lost 5 bases and 7 bases, there was a span of 14 bases. CDR1 and CDR2 from the germline V gene are SGHTA and FQGNSA. The CDR3 is 14 residues long. The Seattle site enrolled patients during active infection and followed them longitudinally. Source study methods: Reference gene primer amplification gave estimated nucleated cell counts. The assay was immunoSEQ multiplex PCR, and TCRdb's table has in-frame clones only and misses some. The V and J calls and clone size were taken over from that table, and D and trimming were inferred from the DNA. There are 100,000 to 150,000 clones in the sample; about 85% occur only once, and approximately 3% lies in the top ten.

This TCR derives from an elderly woman with COVID-19, enrolled during active disease. Material for sequencing was peripheral blood. The chain joins TRBV7-2 to TRBJ2-2, with D perhaps matching TRBD2 (5 bases). The CDR3, as DNA: TGTGCCAGCAGCCGTATGGGGAGTGGCGGGGAGCTGTTTTTT. Translating it yields CASSRMGSGGELFF.